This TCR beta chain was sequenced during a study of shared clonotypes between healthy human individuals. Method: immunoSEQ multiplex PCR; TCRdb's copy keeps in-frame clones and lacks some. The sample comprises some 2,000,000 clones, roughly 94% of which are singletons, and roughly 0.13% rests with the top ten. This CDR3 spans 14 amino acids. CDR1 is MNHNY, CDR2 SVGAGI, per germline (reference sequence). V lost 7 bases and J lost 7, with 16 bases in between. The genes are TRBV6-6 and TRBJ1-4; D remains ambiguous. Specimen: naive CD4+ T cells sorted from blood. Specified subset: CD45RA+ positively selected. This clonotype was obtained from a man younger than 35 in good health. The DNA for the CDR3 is TGTGCCAGCAAAGACCGGGCCTCCGGTGAAAAACTGTTTTTT. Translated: CASKDRASGEKLFF.